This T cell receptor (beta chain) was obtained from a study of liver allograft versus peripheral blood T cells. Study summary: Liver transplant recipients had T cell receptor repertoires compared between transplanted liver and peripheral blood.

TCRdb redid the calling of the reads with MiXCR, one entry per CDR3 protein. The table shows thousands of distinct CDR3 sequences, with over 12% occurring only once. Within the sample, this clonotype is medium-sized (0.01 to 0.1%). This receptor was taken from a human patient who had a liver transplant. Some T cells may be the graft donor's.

The CDR3 reads CASSGGRAQNTEAFF. The CDR3 coding sequence is TGTGCCAGCAGCGGAGGGAGGGCCCAGAACACTGAAGCTTTCTTT. V is TRBV3-1 and J is TRBJ1-1; D ambiguous. This CDR3 is 15 amino acids long. Germline values: CDR1 LGHDT, CDR2 YNNKEL (reference sequence). The V and J ends lost 5 bases and 1 base respectively, with 14 bases between them.